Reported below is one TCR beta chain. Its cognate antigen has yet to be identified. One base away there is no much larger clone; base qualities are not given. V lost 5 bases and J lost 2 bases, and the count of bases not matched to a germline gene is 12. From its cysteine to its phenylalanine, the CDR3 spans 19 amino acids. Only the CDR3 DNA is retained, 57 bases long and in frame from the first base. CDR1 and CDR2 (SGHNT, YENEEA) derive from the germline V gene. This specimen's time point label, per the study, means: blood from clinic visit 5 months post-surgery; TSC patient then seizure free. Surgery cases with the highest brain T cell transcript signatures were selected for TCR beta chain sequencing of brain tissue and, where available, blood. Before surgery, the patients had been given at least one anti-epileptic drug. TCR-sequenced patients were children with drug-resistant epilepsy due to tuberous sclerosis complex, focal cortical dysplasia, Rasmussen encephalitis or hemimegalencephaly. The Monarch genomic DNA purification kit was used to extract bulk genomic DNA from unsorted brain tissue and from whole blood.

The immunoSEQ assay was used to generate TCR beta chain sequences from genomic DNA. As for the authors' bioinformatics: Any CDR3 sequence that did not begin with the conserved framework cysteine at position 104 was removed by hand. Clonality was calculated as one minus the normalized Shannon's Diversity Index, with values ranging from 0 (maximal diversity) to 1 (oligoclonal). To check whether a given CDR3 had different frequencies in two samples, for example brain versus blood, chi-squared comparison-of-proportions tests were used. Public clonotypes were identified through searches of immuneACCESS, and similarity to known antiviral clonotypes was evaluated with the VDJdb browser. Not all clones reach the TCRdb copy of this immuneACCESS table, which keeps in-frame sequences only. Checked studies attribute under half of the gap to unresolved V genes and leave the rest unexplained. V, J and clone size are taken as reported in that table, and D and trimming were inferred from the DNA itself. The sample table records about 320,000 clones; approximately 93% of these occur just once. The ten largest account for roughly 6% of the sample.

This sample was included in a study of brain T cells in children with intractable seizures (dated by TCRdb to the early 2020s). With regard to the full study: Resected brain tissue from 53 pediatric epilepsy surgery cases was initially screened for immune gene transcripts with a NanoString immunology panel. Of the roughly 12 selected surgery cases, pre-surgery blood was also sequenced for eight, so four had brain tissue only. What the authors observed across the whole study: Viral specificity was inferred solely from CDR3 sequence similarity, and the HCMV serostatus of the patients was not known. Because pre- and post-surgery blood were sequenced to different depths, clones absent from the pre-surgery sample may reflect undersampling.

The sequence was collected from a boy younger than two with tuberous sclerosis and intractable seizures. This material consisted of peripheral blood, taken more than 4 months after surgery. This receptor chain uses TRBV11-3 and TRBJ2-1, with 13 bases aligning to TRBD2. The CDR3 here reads CASSQLKSGLAGTYNEQFF. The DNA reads TGTGCCAGCAGCCAACTCAAATCGGGACTAGCGGGAACCTACAATGAGCAGTTCTTC.